The TCR beta chain described here comes from a study of post-analysis software for immune sequencing data. Study-level background: Patients had relapsing-remitting, secondary progressive or progressive-relapsing multiple sclerosis; some lacked subtype.

Incorporated into the TCR beta cDNA libraries were unique molecular identifiers, which served to reduce PCR and sequencing biases. A population of about 1 to 11 million T cells gave rise to around 480,000 cDNA molecules. From the PCR reads, TCRdb called clonotypes with MiXCR, one entry per CDR3 protein. The sample has roughly 600,000 distinct CDR3 sequences, 40% to 50% seen once; the top ten hold around 1.7%. The study's findings and limits: Batch-matched samples strongly co-clustered by F measure. Comparison of patients with controls showed about 5 TRBV segments more frequent in patients, TRBV5-6, TRBV5-1 and TRBV20-1 among them. Compared against controls, patients with multiple sclerosis displayed significantly lower normalized Chao1 diversity.

To note about this clonotype: Its specificity is not known.

This CDR3 is built from 14 residues. Trimming stripped 7 bases from V and 2 bases from J, with 15 bases between. Germline V gene lookup returns CDR1 MNHEY and CDR2 SVGEGT. The rearrangement uses TRBV6-2 or TRBV6-3 and TRBJ2-7; no clear D gene. This TCR came from a girl aged 10 to 17 with multiple sclerosis. Sample: blood. In nucleotides, the CDR3 is TGTGCCAGCACTAAACGGTCGGTCACCTACGAGCAGTACTTC. Its translation: CASTKRSVTYEQYF.